Listed here are 32 T cell receptor beta chains from one sample, sequenced in a study of T cells in Graves' hyperthyroidism and ophthalmopathy. Regions amplified from RNA transcripts were the TCR beta CDR3 regions. Researchers ran a first-round RT-PCR on the TCR CDR3 using the HTBI primer set. TCRdb re-called the multiplex PCR reads with MiXCR, one entry per CDR3 protein. This sample has about 350,000 distinct CDR3 sequences, with about 15% found just once. The source material was blood. Every receptor here comes from a woman in her 30s with Graves' hyperthyroidism.

In this sample, this clonotype turned up many times. The rearrangement joins TRBV12-3 or TRBV12-4 to TRBJ1-1; D is uncertain. Trimming stripped 7 bases from V and 3 bases from J, with 18 bases between. This CDR3 has 15 residues. CDR3 sequence (DNA): TGTGCCAGCACCACCCCTTGGCTTTTGGACACTGAAGCTTTCTTT. Protein: CASTTPWLLDTEAFF.

The rearrangement joins TRBV19 to TRBJ2-6; either TRBD1 or TRBD2 may fit D (5 bases each). V was shortened by 2 bases and J by 1 base, with 9 bases between the two germline ends. The CDR3 sequence is 16 residues long. Germline values: CDR1 LNHDA, CDR2 SQIVND (reference sequence). CDR3 amino acids: CASSIMGVSGANVLTF. CDR3 in DNA: TGTGCCAGTAGTATAATGGGGGTTTCTGGGGCCAACGTCCTGACTTTC.

This chain uses TRBV29-1 with TRBJ2-2; the D is unclear. The germline V and J ends were trimmed by 4 bases and 6 bases, with 6 bases remaining between them. CDR3 length: 11 amino acids. Germline assignment: CDR1 SQVTM and CDR2 ANQGSEA. CDR3 in amino acids: CSVGRAGELFF. The CDR3 nucleotides are TGCAGCGTTGGTAGGGCCGGGGAGCTGTTTTTT.

This clonotype was detected a few times. The chain carries TRBV5-5 and TRBJ1-4, with a tentative D call TRBD1 (6 bases). CDR3 length: 15 residues. The germline CDR1 and CDR2 sequences are SGHKS and YYEKEE (reference sequence). Trimming took 4 bases from V and 8 from J, leaving 18 bases between them. The CDR3 here is CASSPTGALREKLFF. CDR3 nucleotide sequence: TGTGCCAGCAGCCCGACGGGGGCGCTTCGGGAAAAACTGTTTTTT.

At least ten counts were recorded for this clonotype. J is TRBJ2-2 and V is TRBV6-1, with 11 bases fitting TRBD2. The germline V gene encodes CDR1 MNHNS and CDR2 SASEGT. This CDR3 is built from 16 residues. Losses at the gene ends were 6 bases for V and 5 bases for J; bases not matched to a gene: 8. The CDR3 DNA is TGTGCCAGCAGGCCAACCGGGACTAGCGGAACCGGGGAGCTGTTTTTT. It specifies CASRPTGTSGTGELFF.

This clonotype occurred many times. The rearrangement links TRBV20-1 to TRBJ2-3, with D uncertain. Germline V gene lookup returns CDR1 DFQATT and CDR2 SNEGSKA (reference sequence). V dropped 3 bases and J dropped 0 bases, with 10 bases sitting between them. The CDR3 runs to 14 residues. This CDR3 is CSASGWASTDTQYF. The CDR3 nucleotides read TGCAGTGCTAGTGGTTGGGCTAGCACAGATACGCAGTATTTT.

This clonotype came up many times. The chain has TRBV5-5 and TRBJ2-1; maybe TRBD2 (5 bases). Germline V gene sequence: CDR1 SGHKS, CDR2 YYEKEE (reference sequence). The CDR3 runs 14 residues. Trimming removed 2 bases from V and 0 bases from J, with 6 bases in between. This CDR3 reads CASSFAGSYNEQFF. CDR3 in DNA: TGTGCCAGCAGCTTCGCGGGCTCCTACAATGAGCAGTTCTTC.

This clonotype was counted ten times or more. The rearrangement joins TRBV28 to TRBJ2-3; weak D call: TRBD1 (6 bases). This CDR3 spans 14 amino acids. Germline V gene lookup returns CDR1 MDHEN and CDR2 SYDVKM. The V gene lost 5 bases and the J gene lost 0 bases, with 9 bases spanning the gap. The CDR3, as DNA: TGTGCCAGCAGTCCCAGGGGCAGCACAGATACGCAGTATTTT. This codes for CASSPRGSTDTQYF.

Points on this clonotype: A clone one base away is much larger, so this may be a read error. V is TRBV30 and J is TRBJ2-2, with 8 positions matching TRBD1. There are 15 residues in the CDR3. Germline V gives CDR1 GTSNPN, CDR2 SVGIG (reference sequence). The CDR3 here is CAWNDGQGGSGEPFF. CDR3 DNA sequence: TGTGCCTGGAATGACGGACAGGGAGGATCCGGGGAGCCGTTTTTT. The entire variable domain, with the rest obtained from reference TRBV30 and TRBJ2-2, is as follows: SQTIHQWPATLVQPVGSPLSLECTVEGTSNPNLYWYRQAAGRGLQLLFYSVGIGQISSEVPQNLSASRPQDRQFILSSKKLLLSDSGFYLCAWNDGQGGSGEPFFGEGSRLTVL.

This rearrangement joins TRBV20-1 to TRBJ2-3, with TRBD2 matching 11 bases. The length of the CDR3 is 15 residues. Germline V CDR1 and CDR2: DFQATT, SNEGSKA (reference sequence). With 1 base clipped from V and 2 bases from J, the junction kept 2 bases outside the gene matches. The CDR3 sequence is CSARVAGGDTDTQYF. CDR3 bases: TGCAGTGCTAGAGTAGCGGGAGGGGACACAGATACGCAGTATTTT.

In this sample, this clonotype turned up many times. The CDR3 region has the DNA TGTGCCAGCAGTGATACCTTCCGGAGGGGGGGCTACACCTTC. Its translation is CASSDTFRRGGYTF. The V call is TRBV2, the J call TRBJ1-2; the D gene is possibly TRBD1 (6 bases). V was trimmed by 3 bases and J by 8 bases, leaving 16 bases between them. This CDR3 contains 14 residues. Germline V gene data show CDR1 as SNHLY and CDR2 as FYNNEI.

The J gene is TRBJ2-1, the V gene TRBV20-1; 10 bases align to TRBD2. The CDR3 is 14 amino acids. CDR1 DFQATT and CDR2 SNEGSKA come from the germline V gene (reference sequence). Trimming cost V 4 bases and J 7 bases; bases outside gene matches: 7. CDR3 amino acids: CSATSGRAGNEQFF. The CDR3 DNA sequence: TGCAGTGCTACGAGCGGGAGGGCCGGGAATGAGCAGTTCTTC.

This clonotype turned up a few times. This chain joins TRBV18 and TRBJ2-7; 8 bases map to TRBD2. Per the germline V gene, CDR1 is KGHSH and CDR2 is LQKENI. The CDR3 spans 14 residues. Unmatched junction bases numbered 6, after V lost 4 bases and J lost 4 bases. In nucleotides, the CDR3 is TGTGCCAGCTCACAGCCGGGAGGGAAATACGAGCAGTACTTC. This encodes CASSQPGGKYEQYF.

In regard to this clonotype: A much larger clone differs from this one at a single base, so this may be a read error. This chain connects TRBV20-1 to TRBJ1-1; 7 positions match TRBD1. The CDR3 consists of 12 residues. V lost 5 bases, J lost 7 bases, and 7 bases stayed unmatched. CDR1 is DFQATT and CDR2 is SNEGSKA in the germline V gene (reference sequence). Here the CDR3 reads CSAGEGDSEAFF. The CDR3 coding sequence is TGCAGTGCTGGGGAGGGGGACAGTGAAGCTTTCTTT.

There are many counts of this clonotype. The chain links TRBV2 to TRBJ2-5, with D perhaps given as TRBD1 or TRBD2 (5 bases each). There are 12 residues in the CDR3. V was pared by 6 bases and J by 2 bases, with 7 bases between. Germline lookup yields CDR1 SNHLY and CDR2 FYNNEI. The CDR3 DNA reads TGTGCCAGCAGGGGACCGCAAGAGACCCAGTACTTC. Protein product: CASRGPQETQYF.

On this clonotype itself: A junction end diverges from the germline sequence, so it may reflect a read error. The chain couples TRBV6-2 or TRBV6-3 to TRBJ2-3; D unresolved. Germline CDR1 reads MNHEY; CDR2 reads SVGEGT. CDR3 length equals 13 residues. CDR3 coding DNA: TGTGCCGGCAGGACCGACAGCACAGATACGCAGTATTTT. This sequence encodes CAGRTDSTDTQYF.

This clonotype was seen ten or more times. The chain links TRBV7-8 to TRBJ2-1; no firm D call. The CDR3 runs to 11 residues. The V end was cut by 1 base, the J end by 12 bases, with 7 bases between. The germline V gene has CDR1 SGHVS and CDR2 FQNEAQ. The CDR3: CASSLGKRQFF. In nucleotides, the CDR3 is TGTGCCAGCAGCTTAGGGAAGCGGCAGTTCTTC.

There are many counts of this clonotype. The CDR3 sequence: CASRRTSGTSYEQYF. The CDR3 coding sequence is TGTGCCAGCAGGAGGACTAGCGGGACCTCCTACGAGCAGTACTTC. This sequence joins TRBV6-1 and TRBJ2-7, with 12 bases identical to TRBD2. Germline V gene data show CDR1 as MNHNS and CDR2 as SASEGT. Trimming took 6 bases from V and 0 from J; bases not matched to a gene: 3. CDR3 length: 15 residues.

This clonotype was detected ten times or more. The chain is built from TRBV7-8 and TRBJ2-6; maybe TRBD1 (5 bases). CDR3 length equals 16 residues. V gave up 0 bases and J gave up 4 bases, with 10 bases separating them. From germline, CDR1 is SGHVS and CDR2 FQNEAQ. The CDR3 loop is CASSLADRAGANVLTF. The CDR3 DNA follows: TGTGCCAGCAGCTTAGCCGACAGAGCGGGGGCCAACGTCCTGACTTTC. Filled out from reference TRBV7-8 and TRBJ2-6, the complete variable domain reads GAGVSQSPRYKVAKRGQDVALRCDPISGHVSLFWYQQALGQGPEFLTYFQNEAQLDKSGLPSDRFFAERPEGSVSTLKIQRTQQEDSAVYLCASSLADRAGANVLTFGAGSRLTVL.

V gene TRBV10-3 combines with J gene TRBJ2-7; 10 nucleotides match TRBD2. In germline, CDR1 is ENHRY, CDR2 SYGVKD. This CDR3 comprises 14 residues. V gave up 4 bases and J gave up 0 bases; unmatched junction bases: 0. The CDR3 sequence: CAISASGSSYEQYF. The DNA of the CDR3 is TGTGCCATCAGTGCTAGCGGGAGCTCCTACGAGCAGTACTTC.

This clonotype was counted a few times. The chain is built from TRBV12-3 or TRBV12-4 and TRBJ1-1; no reliable D call. The CDR3 totals 15 residues. The V and J ends lost 6 bases and 6 bases respectively, with 20 bases between them. The CDR3 loop is CASSLSEGASPEAFF. CDR3 nucleotide sequence: TGTGCCAGCAGCCTGAGCGAGGGCGCTTCCCCTGAAGCTTTCTTT.

This clonotype was seen more than once but under ten times. The genes are TRBV9 and TRBJ2-7; D gene unclear. Germline loops: CDR1 SGDLS, CDR2 YYNGEE. Trimming shortened V by 0 bases and J by 2 bases, and 12 bases separated the two germline ends. The CDR3 has 15 amino acids. CDR3 sequence: CASSVDGEPPYEQYF. DNA of the CDR3: TGTGCCAGCAGCGTAGATGGTGAGCCCCCCTACGAGCAGTACTTC.

In its sample, this clonotype was seen many times. V is TRBV28 and J is TRBJ1-1; D unresolved. The germline V gene encodes CDR1 MDHEN and CDR2 SYDVKM. There are 11 residues in the CDR3. V lost 10 bases, J lost 3 bases, and 9 bases lay in between. CDR3 coding DNA: TGTGCCACCTCGGTCGACACTGAAGCTTTCTTT. It encodes CATSVDTEAFF.

This clonotype was counted many times. V and J are TRBV19 and TRBJ2-4, with 7 bases identical to TRBD1. This CDR3 has 13 amino acids. CDR1 and CDR2 (germline): LNHDA, SQIVND (reference sequence). Trimming cost V 8 bases and J 11 bases; bases outside gene matches: 12. The CDR3 here is CASSGSVGTVQYF. CDR3 DNA: TGTGCCAGTTCGGGATCCGTTGGGACAGTTCAGTACTTC.

About this clonotype itself: This clone may be a read error of a much larger clone one base away. V usage is TRBV28 and J usage is TRBJ2-3, with TRBD2 matching over 7 bases. The J segment lost 6 bases and the V segment lost 11 bases, leaving 11 bases of the junction unmatched. CDR1 and CDR2 from the germline V gene are MDHEN and SYDVKM. The length of the CDR3 is 13 residues. CDR3 nucleotide sequence: TGTGCCGGCGAGGGCGGGAGAGCGGATACGCAGTATTTT. Protein product: CAGEGGRADTQYF.

V gene TRBV5-6 combines with J gene TRBJ1-4; 11 nucleotides match TRBD1. Germline V CDR1 and CDR2: SGHDT, YYEEEE. This CDR3 region has 13 residues. Trimming at V came to 7 bases and at J to 8 bases, leaving 4 bases not matched to a gene. Here the CDR3 reads CASGQGAEEKLFF. For the CDR3, the DNA is TGTGCCAGCGGACAGGGGGCAGAGGAAAAACTGTTTTTT. The complete variable domain, with remaining parts taken from reference TRBV5-6 and TRBJ1-4, reads DAGVTQSPTHLIKTRGQQVTLRCSPKSGHDTVSWYQQALGQGPQFIFQYYEEEERQRGNFPDRFSGHQFPNYSSELNVNALLLGDSALYLCASGQGAEEKLFFGSGTQLSVL.

A note on this clonotype: Sequence at one end of the junction differs from germline and may be a read error. The V call is TRBV11-2, the J call TRBJ2-1, with 8 bases matching TRBD2. The CDR3 consists of 17 residues. CDR1 is SGHAT and CDR2 is FQNNGV in the germline V gene. The CDR3 bases are TGTGCCAGCTCACCACCGGGAGGGCCAAGCTCCTACAATGAGCAGTCCTTC. Its translation: CASSPPGGPSSYNEQSF.

This clonotype was counted many times. The chain uses TRBV11-2 and TRBJ2-5; D ambiguous. CDR3 length equals 15 residues. Germline assignment: CDR1 SGHAT and CDR2 FQNNGV. Trimming cost V 4 bases and J 2 bases, with 14 bases left between them. The DNA for the CDR3 is TGTGCCAGCAGCTCATCCAAAGCTAGGCAAGAGACCCAGTACTTC. Protein sequence: CASSSSKARQETQYF.

This clonotype was found many times. The chain links TRBV9 to TRBJ2-1; a weak D match, TRBD2 (5 bases). The CDR3 has 13 amino acids. V was pared by 8 bases and J by 1 base, with 10 bases between. The germline CDR1 and CDR2 sequences are SGDLS and YYNGEE. DNA of the CDR3: TGTGCCAGAGACGGACTGTCCTACAATGAGCAGTTCTTC. Its protein is CARDGLSYNEQFF.

The table lists this clonotype with a few counts. The chain has TRBV4-1 and TRBJ1-1; 8 nucleotides match TRBD1. The germline gives CDR1 MGHRA, CDR2 YSYEKL. Trimming at V came to 1 base and at J to 1 base, leaving 5 bases not matched to a gene. The CDR3 covers 16 residues. As DNA, the CDR3 is TGCGCCAGCAGCCAAGGGGACAGGTCGGAGAACACTGAAGCTTTCTTT. The encoded protein is CASSQGDRSENTEAFF.

This clonotype was picked up a small number of times. Written as DNA, the CDR3 is TGCAGTGCTCGCGAACAGGGGACTAATTCACCCCTCCACTTT. Its protein product is CSAREQGTNSPLHF. The rearrangement joins TRBV20-1 to TRBJ1-6, with TRBD1 matching over 7 bases. V dropped 5 bases and J dropped 6; count of bases not matched to a gene: 7. Germline V gene sequence: CDR1 DFQATT, CDR2 SNEGSKA (reference sequence). This CDR3 is built from 14 residues.

The sample holds a few counts of this clonotype. The genes are TRBV12-3 or TRBV12-4 and TRBJ2-3; D is unclear. Between the trimmed V and J ends, which lost 7 bases and 3 bases, there was a span of 11 bases. The CDR3 has 13 residues. As DNA, the CDR3 is TGTGCCAGCACAACGGGCGTGACAGATACGCAGTATTTT. Protein sequence: CASTTGVTDTQYF.